The present entry profiles one T cell receptor (beta chain) with its context. The source of the sample is a study of blood T cell repertoires in COVID-19. Data came from immunoSEQ multiplex PCR; TCRdb stores just in-frame clones and leaves some out. The data contain 250,000 to 300,000 clones, around 90% of them singletons. Sequenced sample: PBMCs or T cells enriched from blood (not recorded which). This receptor was taken from a human donor in a cohort exposed to, infected with or recovered from COVID-19 (not recorded which). The donor label of this sample is uncertain.

The DNA for the CDR3 is TGTGCCAGCAGCGTATCAGACTACGACTCTGGAAACACCATATATTTT. Amino acid sequence: CASSVSDYDSGNTIYF. The rearrangement uses TRBV9 and TRBJ1-3; no reliable D call. The CDR3 has 16 amino acids. Looked up from germline, CDR1 is SGDLS and CDR2 is YYNGEE. The germline V and J ends were trimmed by 1 base and 0 bases, with 11 bases remaining between them.